The T cell receptor (beta chain) described here comes from a study of cytomegalovirus exposure and HLA in healthy donors. Study-wide results and limits: As immune exposure information, only CMV serostatus was available.

The CDR3 length is 16 residues. CDR1 is MNHEY and CDR2 is SMNVEV in the germline V gene (reference sequence). Trimming removed 5 bases from V and 4 bases from J; junction bases left unmatched: 7. About this clone: Its antigen is not known.

PCR employed 60 Vbeta and 13 Jbeta primers. The method was immunoSEQ multiplex PCR; TCRdb's version includes in-frame clones alone and lacks a portion of them. The sample lists 130,000 or so clones, less than 80% occurring once. This TCR came from a female donor in good health and CMV-seropositive. Material for sequencing was PBMCs. V is TRBV27 and J is TRBJ2-3; 12 nucleotides align to TRBD2. As DNA, the CDR3 is TGTGCCAGCAGTCTATACCTAGCGGGAGGGCCAGATACGCAGTATTTT. Its protein is CASSLYLAGGPDTQYF.